This record covers a single T cell receptor beta chain. Its antigen is not identified. V was clipped by 4 bases and J by 0 bases, with 10 bases between them. The V gene's germline CDR1 is SGHRS and CDR2 YFSETQ. This CDR3 contains 14 residues. The table came from immunoSEQ multiplex PCR; TCRdb's copy has only in-frame clones and leaves some out. This table has about 44,000 clones, roughly 88% appearing once. The data belong to a study of OX40 agonist ivuxolimab in advanced cancers. Study summary: Hepatocellular carcinoma, melanoma, renal cell or head and neck cancer was diagnosed in the dose-escalation patients.

Study results and caveats: Blood T cells, both CD4+ and CD8+, expanded clonally by week 6 at 0.1 to 3.0 mg/kg.

The sequenced sample was CD4+ or CD8+ T cells sorted from blood, obtained in a trial of the OX40 agonist ivuxolimab. The receptor was derived from an adult with an advanced solid tumor such as melanoma, head and neck, liver or kidney cancer. The V and J genes are TRBV5-1 and TRBJ1-1; TRBD1 is a possible D gene (5 bases). The CDR3 region is CASSPGRMNTEAFF. CDR3 bases: TGCGCCAGCAGCCCGGGACGGATGAACACTGAAGCTTTCTTT. The variable domain in full, completed from reference TRBV5-1 and TRBJ1-1, reads KAGVTQTPRYLIKTRGQQVTLSCSPISGHRSVSWYQQTPGQGLQFLFEYFSETQRNKGNFPGRFSGRQFSNSRSEMNVSTLELGDSALYLCASSPGRMNTEAFFGQGTRLTVV.